The 10 T cell receptor beta chains below were found in one sample sequenced in a study of cytomegalovirus exposure and HLA in healthy donors (dated by TCRdb to between 2016 and 2019). Library method: the immunoSEQ multiplex PCR assay. A mixture of 60 forward primers for TCR Vbeta segments and 13 reverse primers for TCR Jbeta segments was used in the multiplex PCR. This immuneACCESS table, as held by TCRdb, lists in-frame sequences with V and J called but not all clones. Of the missing ones, under half trace to an unresolved V gene in checked studies; the others have no known cause. The sample table gives 130,000 or so clones. In total, the top ten clones hold approximately 1.5% of the sample. The specimen was PBMCs. These receptors were obtained from a woman in her thirties or forties in good health and CMV-seronegative.

The chain has TRBV5-4 and TRBJ1-4, with D maybe TRBD1 (5 bases). The length of the CDR3 is 14 residues. Germline CDR1 reads SGHNT; CDR2 reads YYREEE (reference sequence). V lost 2 bases, J lost 8 bases, and 13 bases lay in between. The CDR3 bases are TGTGCCAGCAGCTTACCCGGCGGGGACGAAAAACTGTTTTTT. Encoded protein: CASSLPGGDEKLFF.

This chain connects TRBV9 to TRBJ2-2; no firm D call. The CDR3 loop spans 12 amino acids. Trimming stripped 3 bases from V and 3 bases from J, with 3 bases between. From germline, CDR1 is SGDLS and CDR2 YYNGEE. CDR3 sequence: CASSAHTGELFF. The CDR3 DNA follows: TGTGCCAGCAGCGCTCACACCGGGGAGCTGTTTTTT.

With regard to this clone: Additional DNA sequences in this sample encode the identical CDR3. V and J are TRBV4-3 and TRBJ2-5; 7 bases map to TRBD1. The length of the CDR3 is 15 residues. In germline, CDR1 is LGHNA, CDR2 YSLEER. V was clipped by 1 base and J by 5 bases; unmatched bases: 7. This CDR3 is CASSQGLTGRETQYF. The CDR3 nucleotides are TGCGCCAGCAGCCAAGGTTTGACAGGGCGGGAGACCCAGTACTTC.

The V gene is TRBV27, the J gene TRBJ2-7; 11 bases are a match to TRBD2. Trimming removed 8 bases from V and 4 bases from J; junction bases left unmatched: 19. The CDR3 covers 18 residues. Germline assignment: CDR1 MNHEY and CDR2 SMNVEV (reference sequence). CDR3: CASRGQQFLAGGIYEQYF. The CDR3 bases are TGTGCCAGCCGAGGCCAGCAGTTTTTAGCGGGGGGGATTTACGAGCAGTACTTC.

The chain links TRBV6-6 to TRBJ2-2; D unresolved. CDR3 length: 12 residues. V lost 7 bases to trimming and J lost 3 bases, with 6 bases between them. CDR1 and CDR2 from the germline V gene are MNHNY and SVGAGI (reference sequence). The CDR3 DNA reads TGTGCCAGCATGCGGCACACCGGGGAGCTGTTTTTT. Amino acids: CASMRHTGELFF.

The gene calls are TRBV6-1 and TRBJ2-6; D is perhaps TRBD1 (6 bases). Deletions cut 9 bases from V and 0 bases from J, with 12 bases between. The CDR3 is made up of 15 amino acids. Germline-derived CDR1 and CDR2 are MNHNS and SASEGT. The CDR3 DNA follows: TGTGCCAGTTTACAGGGAACCTCTGGGGCCAACGTCCTGACTTTC. It is translated as CASLQGTSGANVLTF.

The chain recombines TRBV19 with TRBJ1-1, with D unclear. V gave up 3 bases and J gave up 0 bases, with 14 bases separating them. Germline V CDR1 and CDR2: LNHDA, SQIVND (reference sequence). CDR3 length equals 16 residues. Here the CDR3 reads CASSITLRALNTEAFF. CDR3 sequence (DNA): TGTGCCAGTAGTATTACATTGAGGGCTTTGAACACTGAAGCTTTCTTT.

The chain has TRBV7-2 and TRBJ2-5; D may be TRBD2 (5 bases). Trimming removed 2 bases at V and 4 bases at J, with 11 bases between. This CDR3 has 14 residues. Germline assignment: CDR1 SGHTA and CDR2 FQGNSA. CDR3 sequence (DNA): TGTGCCAGCAGCTTAAGGTGGGGAGCAGAGACCCAGTACTTC. Translation: CASSLRWGAETQYF. The full variable domain, in which reference TRBV7-2 and TRBJ2-5 provide the parts outside the CDR3, is GAGVSQSPSNKVTEKGKDVELRCDPISGHTALYWYRQSLGQGLEFLIYFQGNSAPDKSGLPSDRFSAERTGGSVSTLTIQRTQQEDSAVYLCASSLRWGAETQYFGPGTRLLVL.

The V gene is TRBV16, the J gene TRBJ1-4; 7 bases align to TRBD1. The V gene's germline CDR1 is KGHSY and CDR2 FQNENV. This CDR3 comprises 16 residues. V was clipped by 6 bases and J by 7 bases; unmatched bases: 14. The CDR3 spells CASSDLRGTDPEKLFF. The CDR3 region has the DNA TGTGCCAGCAGTGATTTGAGAGGGACAGACCCTGAAAAACTGTTTTTT. The whole variable domain, filled in from reference TRBV16 and TRBJ1-4, reads GEEVAQTPKHLVRGEGQKAKLYCAPIKGHSYVFWYQQVLKNEFKFLISFQNENVFDETGMPKERFSAKCLPNSPCSLEIQATKLEDSAVYFCASSDLRGTDPEKLFFGSGTQLSVL.

The V gene is TRBV7-9, the J gene TRBJ2-7; D possibly corresponds to TRBD1 (5 bases). Between the trimmed V and J ends, which lost 5 bases and 4 bases, there was a span of 12 bases. Germline values: CDR1 SEHNR, CDR2 FQNEAQ (reference sequence). The length of the CDR3 is 13 residues. CDR3 residues: CASSPATDYEQYV. The CDR3 region has the DNA TGTGCCAGCAGCCCGGCGACAGATTACGAGCAGTACGTC.